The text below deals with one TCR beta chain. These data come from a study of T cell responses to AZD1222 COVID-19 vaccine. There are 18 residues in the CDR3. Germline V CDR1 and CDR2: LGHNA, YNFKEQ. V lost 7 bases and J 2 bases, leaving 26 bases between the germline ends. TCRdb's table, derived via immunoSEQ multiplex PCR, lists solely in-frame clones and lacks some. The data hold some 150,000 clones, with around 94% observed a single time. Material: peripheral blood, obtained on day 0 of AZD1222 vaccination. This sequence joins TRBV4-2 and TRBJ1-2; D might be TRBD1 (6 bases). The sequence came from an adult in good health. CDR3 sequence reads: CASTAKVLQGEGNYGYTF. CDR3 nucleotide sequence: TGTGCCAGCACCGCCAAAGTTTTACAGGGTGAGGGAAACTATGGCTACACCTTC.